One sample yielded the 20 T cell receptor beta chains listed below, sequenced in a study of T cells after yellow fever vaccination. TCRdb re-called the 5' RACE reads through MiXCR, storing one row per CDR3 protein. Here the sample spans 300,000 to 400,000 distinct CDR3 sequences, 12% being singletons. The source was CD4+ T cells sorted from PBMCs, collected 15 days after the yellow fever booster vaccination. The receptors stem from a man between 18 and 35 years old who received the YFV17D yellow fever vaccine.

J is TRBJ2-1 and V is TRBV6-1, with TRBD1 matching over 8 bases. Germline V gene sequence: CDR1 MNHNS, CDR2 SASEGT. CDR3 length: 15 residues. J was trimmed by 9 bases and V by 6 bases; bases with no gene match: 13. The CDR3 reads CASSSGQGYKPEQFF. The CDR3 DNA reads TGTGCCAGCAGCTCCGGACAGGGTTACAAGCCTGAGCAGTTCTTC.

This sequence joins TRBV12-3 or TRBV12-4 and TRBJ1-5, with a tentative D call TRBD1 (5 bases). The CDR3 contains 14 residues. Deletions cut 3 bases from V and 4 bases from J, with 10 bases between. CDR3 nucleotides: TGTGCCAGCAGTTTCCTACAGGCTAATCAGCCCCAGCATTTT. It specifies CASSFLQANQPQHF.

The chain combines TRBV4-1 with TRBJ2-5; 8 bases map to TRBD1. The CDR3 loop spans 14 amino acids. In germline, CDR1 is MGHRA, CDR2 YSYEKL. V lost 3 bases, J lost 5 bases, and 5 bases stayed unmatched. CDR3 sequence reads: CASSHSGGRETQYF. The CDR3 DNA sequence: TGCGCCAGCAGCCATTCAGGGGGCCGGGAGACCCAGTACTTC.

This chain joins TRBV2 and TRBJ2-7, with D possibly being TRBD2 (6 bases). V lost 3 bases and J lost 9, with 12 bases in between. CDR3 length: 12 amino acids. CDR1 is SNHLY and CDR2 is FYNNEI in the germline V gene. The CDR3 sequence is CASSEFGGGQYF. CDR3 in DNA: TGTGCCAGCAGTGAGTTCGGGGGAGGGCAGTACTTC. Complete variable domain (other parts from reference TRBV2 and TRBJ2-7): EPEVTQTPSHQVTQMGQEVILRCVPISNHLYFYWYRQILGQKVEFLVSFYNNEISEKSEIFDDQFSVERPDGSNFTLKIRSTKLEDSAMYFCASSEFGGGQYFGPGTRLTVT.

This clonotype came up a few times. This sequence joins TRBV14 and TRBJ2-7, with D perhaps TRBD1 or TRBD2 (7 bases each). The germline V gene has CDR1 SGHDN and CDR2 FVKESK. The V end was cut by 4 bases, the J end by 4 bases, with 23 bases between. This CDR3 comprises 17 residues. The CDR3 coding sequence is TGTGCCAGCAGCCGCAGACAGGGACTAACGGGGGGATACGAGCAGTACTTC. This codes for CASSRRQGLTGGYEQYF. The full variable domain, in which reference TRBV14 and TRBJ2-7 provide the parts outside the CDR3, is EAGVTQFPSHSVIEKGQTVTLRCDPISGHDNLYWYRRVMGKEIKFLLHFVKESKQDESGMPNNRFLAERTGGTYSTLKVQPAELEDSGVYFCASSRRQGLTGGYEQYFGPGTRLTVT.

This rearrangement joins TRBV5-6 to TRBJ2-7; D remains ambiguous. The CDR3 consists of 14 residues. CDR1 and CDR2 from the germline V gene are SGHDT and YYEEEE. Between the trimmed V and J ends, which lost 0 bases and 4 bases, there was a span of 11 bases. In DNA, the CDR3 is TGTGCCAGCAGCTTGGGGGGTTTCAGATACGAGCAGTACGTC. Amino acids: CASSLGGFRYEQYV.

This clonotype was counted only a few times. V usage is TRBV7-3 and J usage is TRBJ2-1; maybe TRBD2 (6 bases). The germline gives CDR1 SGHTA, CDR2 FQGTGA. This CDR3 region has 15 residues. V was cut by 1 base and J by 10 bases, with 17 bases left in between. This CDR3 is CASSLISLGRTEQFF. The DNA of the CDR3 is TGTGCCAGCAGCTTAATCAGTCTTGGGAGGACAGAGCAGTTCTTC.

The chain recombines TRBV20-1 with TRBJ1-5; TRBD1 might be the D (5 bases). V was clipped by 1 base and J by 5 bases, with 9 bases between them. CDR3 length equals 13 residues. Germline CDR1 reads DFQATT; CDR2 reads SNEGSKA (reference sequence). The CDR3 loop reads CSARVTGDQPQHF. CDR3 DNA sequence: TGCAGTGCTAGAGTAACGGGGGATCAGCCCCAGCATTTT.

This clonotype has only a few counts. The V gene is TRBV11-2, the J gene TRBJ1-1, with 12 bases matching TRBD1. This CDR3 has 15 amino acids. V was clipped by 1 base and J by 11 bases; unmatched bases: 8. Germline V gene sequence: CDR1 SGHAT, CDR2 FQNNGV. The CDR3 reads CASSLAGTGGLGAFF. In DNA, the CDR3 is TGTGCCAGCAGCTTAGCCGGGACAGGGGGCCTAGGGGCTTTCTTT.

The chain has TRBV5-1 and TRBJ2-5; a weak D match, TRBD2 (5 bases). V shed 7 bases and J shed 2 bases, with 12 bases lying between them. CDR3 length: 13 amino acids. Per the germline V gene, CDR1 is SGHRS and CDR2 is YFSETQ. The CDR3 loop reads CASDLEGQETQYF. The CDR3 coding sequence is TGCGCCAGCGACCTTGAGGGACAAGAGACCCAGTACTTC. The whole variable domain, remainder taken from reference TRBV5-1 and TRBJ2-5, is KAGVTQTPRYLIKTRGQQVTLSCSPISGHRSVSWYQQTPGQGLQFLFEYFSETQRNKGNFPGRFSGRQFSNSRSEMNVSTLELGDSALYLCASDLEGQETQYFGPGTRLLVL.

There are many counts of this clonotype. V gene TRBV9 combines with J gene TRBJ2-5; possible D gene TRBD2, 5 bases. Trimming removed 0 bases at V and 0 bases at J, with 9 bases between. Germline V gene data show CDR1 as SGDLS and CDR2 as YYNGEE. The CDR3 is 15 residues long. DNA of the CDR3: TGTGCCAGCAGCGTAGCTGGAGGAAACCAAGAGACCCAGTACTTC. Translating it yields CASSVAGGNQETQYF.

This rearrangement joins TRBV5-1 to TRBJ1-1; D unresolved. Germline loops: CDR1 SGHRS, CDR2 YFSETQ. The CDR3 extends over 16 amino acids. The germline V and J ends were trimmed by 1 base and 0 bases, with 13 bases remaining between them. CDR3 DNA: TGCGCCAGCAGCTTGCTAGGGTTTCCAGTGAACACTGAAGCTTTCTTT. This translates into CASSLLGFPVNTEAFF.

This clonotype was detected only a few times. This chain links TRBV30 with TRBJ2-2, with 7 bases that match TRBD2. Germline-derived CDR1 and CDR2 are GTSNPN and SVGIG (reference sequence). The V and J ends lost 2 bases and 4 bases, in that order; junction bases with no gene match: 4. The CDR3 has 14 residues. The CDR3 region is CAWSRGVSTGELFF. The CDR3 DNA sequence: TGTGCCTGGAGTCGGGGGGTCAGCACCGGGGAGCTGTTTTTT.

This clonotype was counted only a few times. The CDR3 region has the DNA TGTGCCAGCAGCTTAGACGGGGGCCTAAATATCGGGGAGCTGTTTTTT. Its translation is CASSLDGGLNIGELFF. This sequence joins TRBV7-8 and TRBJ2-2, with D possibly called TRBD1 or TRBD2 (6 bases each). This CDR3 comprises 16 residues. Germline lookup yields CDR1 SGHVS and CDR2 FQNEAQ. V was pared by 1 base and J by 7 bases, with 16 bases between.

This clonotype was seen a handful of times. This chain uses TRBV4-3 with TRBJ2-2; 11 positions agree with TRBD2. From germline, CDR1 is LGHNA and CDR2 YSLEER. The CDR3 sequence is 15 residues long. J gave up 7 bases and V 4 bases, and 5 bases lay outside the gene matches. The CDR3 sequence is CASSLSSGGLGELFF. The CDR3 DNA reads TGCGCCAGCAGCCTGTCTAGCGGGGGGCTCGGGGAGCTGTTTTTT.

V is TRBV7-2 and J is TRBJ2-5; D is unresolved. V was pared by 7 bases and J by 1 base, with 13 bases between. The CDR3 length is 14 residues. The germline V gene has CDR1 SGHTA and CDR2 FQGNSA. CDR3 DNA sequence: TGTGCCAGCACCCCCTCCCGGGCCCAAGAGACCCAGTACTTC. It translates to CASTPSRAQETQYF. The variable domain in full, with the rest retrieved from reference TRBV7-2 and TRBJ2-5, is GAGVSQSPSNKVTEKGKDVELRCDPISGHTALYWYRQSLGQGLEFLIYFQGNSAPDKSGLPSDRFSAERTGGSVSTLTIQRTQQEDSAVYLCASTPSRAQETQYFGPGTRLLVL.

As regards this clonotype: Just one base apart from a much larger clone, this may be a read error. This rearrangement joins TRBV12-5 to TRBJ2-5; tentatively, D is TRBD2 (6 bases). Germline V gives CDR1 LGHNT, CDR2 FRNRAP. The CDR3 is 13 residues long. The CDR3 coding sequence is TGTGCTAGTGTCCCGGACTACCAAGAGAGCCAGTACTTC. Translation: CASVPDYQESQYF.

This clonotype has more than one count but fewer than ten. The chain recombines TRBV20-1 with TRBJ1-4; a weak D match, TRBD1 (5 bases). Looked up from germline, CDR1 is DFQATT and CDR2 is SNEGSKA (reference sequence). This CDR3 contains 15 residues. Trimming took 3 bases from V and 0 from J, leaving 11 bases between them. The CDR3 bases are TGCAGTGCTAGCCGGGACCGATCAACTAATGAAAAACTGTTTTTT. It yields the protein CSASRDRSTNEKLFF.

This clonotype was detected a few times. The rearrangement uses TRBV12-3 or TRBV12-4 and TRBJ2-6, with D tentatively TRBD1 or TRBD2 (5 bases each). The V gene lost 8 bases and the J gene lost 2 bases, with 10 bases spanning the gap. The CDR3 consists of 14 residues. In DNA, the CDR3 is TGTGCCAGCGTGGGGGAGACTGGGGCCAACGTCCTGACTTTC. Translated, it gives CASVGETGANVLTF.

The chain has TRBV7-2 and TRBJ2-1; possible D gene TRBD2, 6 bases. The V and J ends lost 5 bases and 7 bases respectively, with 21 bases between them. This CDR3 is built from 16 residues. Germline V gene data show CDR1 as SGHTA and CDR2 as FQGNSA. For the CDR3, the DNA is TGTGCCAGCAGCGTCCCCGGGCGGGGCCAGGGAAATGAGCAGTTCTTC. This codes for CASSVPGRGQGNEQFF.